This TCR beta chain was sequenced in a study of blood T cell repertoires in COVID-19. Study-level background: Samples came from the United States, Italy and Spain, spanning acute and convalescent COVID-19.

This clone was counted once. This CDR3 has 17 amino acids. V gave up 0 bases and J gave up 4 bases; unmatched junction bases: 10. Germline lookup yields CDR1 LGHNA and CDR2 YNFKEQ. The data were produced by immunoSEQ multiplex PCR, yet TCRdb's version contains in-frame clones alone and is incomplete. The profile shows 200,000 to 300,000 clones, about 88% of them singletons. The chain recombines TRBV4-2 with TRBJ2-5, with 8 bases that match TRBD1. The sequence was obtained from an older woman with COVID-19, enrolled during active disease. Sequenced sample: peripheral blood. Here the CDR3 reads CASSQEWPGGGSETQYF. For the CDR3, the DNA is TGTGCCAGCAGCCAAGAGTGGCCAGGGGGCGGCTCAGAGACCCAGTACTTC.